The 14 T cell receptor beta chains given below trace back to one sample, sequenced in a study of T cell clones after liver transplantation. Only in-frame clones appear in the TCRdb table, and some are missing; sequencing was by immunoSEQ multiplex PCR. This sample has about 51,000 clones, with approximately 87% found just once. This sample comprised CD8+ T cells from blood, obtained 12 months after liver transplant. The receptors originated from a human patient who received a liver transplant. A share of the T cells may be of graft donor origin.

The chain links TRBV30 to TRBJ2-1, with TRBD2 matching over 9 bases. This CDR3 spans 20 amino acids. Trimming cost V 1 base and J 1 base; bases outside gene matches: 17. The germline V gene has CDR1 GTSNPN and CDR2 SVGIG (reference sequence). This CDR3 reads CAWSDLSGRLALGSYNEQFF. DNA for the CDR3: TGTGCCTGGAGTGATCTGAGCGGGAGGCTTGCTCTAGGGTCCTACAATGAGCAGTTCTTC.

J is TRBJ2-7 and V is TRBV19; a weak D match, TRBD2 (7 bases). The ends were cut back, 3 bases at V and 6 bases at J, with 15 bases in the middle. The CDR3 runs to 14 residues. CDR1 is LNHDA and CDR2 is SQIVND in the germline V gene (reference sequence). The CDR3 reads CASSIGEGGSEQYF. The CDR3 nucleotides read TGTGCCAGTAGTATTGGAGAGGGGGGGTCCGAGCAGTACTTC. The full variable domain, its missing parts supplied by reference TRBV19 and TRBJ2-7, is DGGITQSPKYLFRKEGQNVTLSCEQNLNHDAMYWYRQDPGQGLRLIYYSQIVNDFQKGDIAEGYSVSREKKESFPLTVTSAQKNPTAFYLCASSIGEGGSEQYFGPGTRLTVT.

This clone was seen only a few times. The chain links TRBV27 to TRBJ2-5, with 8 bases fitting TRBD1. The CDR3 runs to 18 residues. The trim removed 1 base at V and 4 bases at J, leaving 14 bases unmatched. CDR1 MNHEY and CDR2 SMNVEV come from the germline V gene (reference sequence). The CDR3 reads CASSLYTSPQGAGETQYF. The CDR3 DNA is TGTGCCAGCAGTTTATACACCTCCCCCCAGGGGGCCGGAGAGACCCAGTACTTC.

This chain links TRBV7-9 with TRBJ1-4, with 9 bases matching TRBD1. Germline V CDR1 and CDR2: SEHNR, FQNEAQ (reference sequence). Trimming cost V 4 bases and J 8 bases; bases outside gene matches: 5. The CDR3 contains 14 residues. CDR3 nucleotide sequence: TGTGCCAGCAGCTGGGACAGGGTCGAAGAAAAACTGTTTTTT. Its translation: CASSWDRVEEKLFF.

The chain has TRBV29-1 and TRBJ1-3; unclear D gene. The CDR3 extends over 13 amino acids. V lost 5 bases and J lost 2, with 10 bases in between. From germline, CDR1 is SQVTM and CDR2 ANQGSEA. The CDR3, as DNA: TGCAGCGTTAACCCTACACCTGGAAACACCATATATTTT. The encoded protein is CSVNPTPGNTIYF.

This rearrangement joins TRBV27 to TRBJ2-1, with D hard to call. The CDR3 sequence is 13 residues long. CDR1 is MNHEY and CDR2 is SMNVEV in the germline V gene (reference sequence). The ends were cut back, 0 bases at V and 7 bases at J, with 7 bases in the middle. The CDR3 coding sequence is TGTGCCAGCAGTTTATCCGGGCCTAATGAGCAGTTCTTC. This translates into CASSLSGPNEQFF.

This chain connects TRBV15 to TRBJ2-1, with D possibly matching TRBD2 (5 bases). The V end was cut by 1 base, the J end by 4 bases, with 11 bases between. The CDR3 consists of 15 residues. Germline loops: CDR1 LNHNV, CDR2 YYDKDF (reference sequence). CDR3 bases: TGTGCCACCAGCAGAGTCCTTGAGGGATACAATGAGCAGTTCTTC. It yields the protein CATSRVLEGYNEQFF.

The chain uses TRBV5-6 and TRBJ2-1; 9 bases fit TRBD2. CDR3 length equals 16 residues. Trimming at V came to 0 bases and at J to 4 bases, leaving 5 bases not matched to a gene. Germline assignment: CDR1 SGHDT and CDR2 YYEEEE. The CDR3 loop reads CASSLALAGSYNEQFF. The CDR3 DNA sequence: TGTGCCAGCAGCTTGGCTCTAGCGGGGTCATACAATGAGCAGTTCTTC.

V and J are TRBV6-5 and TRBJ2-1; D may be TRBD2 (5 bases). The V gene's germline CDR1 is MNHEY and CDR2 SVGAGI. The CDR3 is 11 amino acids. Trimming removed 8 bases at V and 9 bases at J, with 11 bases between. CDR3 in amino acids: CASVRGGEQFF. CDR3 nucleotides: TGTGCCAGCGTACGGGGTGGTGAGCAGTTCTTC.

The chain couples TRBV27 to TRBJ2-3; no reliable D call. CDR1 is MNHEY, CDR2 SMNVEV, per germline (reference sequence). The CDR3 is 13 residues long. V lost 6 bases and J lost 0, with 7 bases in between. The DNA for the CDR3 is TGTGCCAGCAGCATCACTAGCACAGATACGCAGTATTTT. Translation: CASSITSTDTQYF.

This chain uses TRBV4-2 with TRBJ2-2; tentatively, D is TRBD1 or TRBD2 (7 bases each). Germline V gene lookup returns CDR1 LGHNA and CDR2 YNFKEQ. The CDR3 is 22 residues long. V lost 2 bases, J lost 0 bases, and 28 bases lay in between. This CDR3 is CASSQRGQGAGTPPANTGELFF. As DNA, the CDR3 is TGTGCCAGCAGCCAAAGGGGGCAGGGAGCGGGAACTCCTCCCGCGAACACCGGGGAGCTGTTTTTT.

The rearrangement joins TRBV7-9 to TRBJ1-1; no clear D. V shed 0 bases and J shed 1 base, with 6 bases lying between them. CDR1 SEHNR and CDR2 FQNEAQ come from the germline V gene (reference sequence). The CDR3 is 14 amino acids. The CDR3 DNA reads TGTGCCAGCAGCTTAGCCTGGGGGAACACTGAAGCTTTCTTT. This codes for CASSLAWGNTEAFF. The variable domain in full, with the rest retrieved from reference TRBV7-9 and TRBJ1-1, is DTGVSQNPRHKITKRGQNVTFRCDPISEHNRLYWYRQTLGQGPEFLTYFQNEAQLEKSRLLSDRFSAERPKGSFSTLEIQRTEQGDSAMYLCASSLAWGNTEAFFGQGTRLTVV.

The rearrangement joins TRBV4-1 to TRBJ2-5; tentatively, D is TRBD1 (6 bases). Trimming stripped 0 bases from V and 5 bases from J, with 13 bases between. The CDR3 is 15 amino acids. CDR1 and CDR2 (germline): MGHRA, YSYEKL. The CDR3 loop reads CASSQEGAPEETQYF. The CDR3 region has the DNA TGCGCCAGCAGCCAAGAGGGGGCCCCGGAGGAGACCCAGTACTTC.

This chain joins TRBV11-2 and TRBJ2-1; D perhaps matches TRBD2 (5 bases). This CDR3 is 11 amino acids long. Germline CDR1 is SGHAT and CDR2 is FQNNGV. Between the trimmed V and J ends, which lost 3 bases and 8 bases, there was a span of 5 bases. CDR3 in DNA: TGTGCCAGCAGCTTTAGCGATGAGCAGTTCTTC. Its protein product is CASSFSDEQFF. Full variable domain (missing parts from reference TRBV11-2 and TRBJ2-1): EAGVAQSPRYKIIEKRQSVAFWCNPISGHATLYWYQQILGQGPKLLIQFQNNGVVDDSQLPKDRFSAERLKGVDSTLKIQPAKLEDSAVYLCASSFSDEQFFGPGTRLTVL.